This record looks at one T cell receptor beta chain sequence and its context. Its antigen remains unknown. Generated by immunoSEQ multiplex PCR, the TCRdb table keeps only in-frame clones and is missing some. The top ten clones hold 9.5% to 15% of a sample with 150,000 or so clones, roughly 83% of them seen once. Trimming took 4 bases from V and 5 from J, leaving 9 bases between them. This CDR3 has 12 residues. CDR1 and CDR2 (germline): SGDLS, YYNGEE. This specimen comes from a study of cytotoxic CD8 clonotypes in ibrutinib-treated CLL. Study-wide results and limits: At baseline, clonality was higher than in age-matched healthy donors and correlated with CD8+ counts. Clonality increased at ibrutinib response and stayed stable in sustained remission. At progression, however, it fell back toward baseline.

This specimen was PBMCs, taken after 12 months of ibrutinib treatment. The rearrangement joins TRBV9 to TRBJ1-1; D unresolved. This receptor was taken from a human donor with chronic lymphocytic leukemia. CDR3 region: CASSRGETEAFF. The CDR3 DNA follows: TGTGCCAGCAGCCGGGGAGAGACTGAAGCTTTCTTT.